The source of this T cell receptor beta chain is a study of T cell responses to AZD1222 COVID-19 vaccine (dated by TCRdb to 2020 to 2022). Study-level background: AZD1222 recipients with second doses at about 4 weeks or about 12 weeks were pooled, because spike-specific TCR depth and breadth did not differ between schedules. TCR sequencing was performed for about 240 trial participants, of whom approximately 200 were given two doses of AZD1222 and around 25 were given two doses of MenACWY control vaccine. Trial participants were enrolled into age subgroups of 18-55, 56-69 and 70-plus years, which contained roughly 150, 30 and 60 TCR-sequenced participants, respectively. Points the paper makes about the study in general: Because no samples from the day 14 peak response were available, repertoires could be characterized only after the peak T cell response. Only five or six AZD1222 recipients were SARS-CoV-2 seropositive at baseline, limiting conclusions about previously exposed vaccinees. Reportedly, almost half of the unique spike-specific TCRs recognized epitopes lying outside the regions that are mutated in the B.1.351 and B.1.1.7 variants. Participants were mostly white British and included more females than males, and it was suggested by the authors that clonal diversity may have been underestimated. The vaccine-associated CD4 TCRs covered the entire spike protein, and the dominant responses fell in regions 160-218 and 743-854. After two AZD1222 doses, both the breadth and the depth of spike-specific TCRs were significantly higher than at day 0 and than in MenACWY recipients. In the small 56-69-year group, the increase in depth fell short of significance, most likely because of low power.

The label giving this sample's time point can be read as: baseline before first vaccination. Samples from vaccinated people were obtained from the UK trials COV001 and COV002, which included a single-blind randomized controlled phase 2/3 trial of AZD1222 (ChAdOx1 nCoV-19) in healthy adults. For TCRbeta chain sequencing, PBMC samples from trial participants were taken at day 0 and at day 28 after the second dose. The CDR3 regions of human TCRbeta chains were subjected to immunosequencing. In the source study's methods: TCRs in the repertoires were matched against a reference library of SARS-CoV-2-specific TCRs that had been generated with the MIRA antigen-specificity platform. Breadth was defined as the fraction of unique TCRs that were SARS-CoV-2-associated. Depth was defined as the fraction of total T cells that were SARS-CoV-2-associated. Each spike-specific TCR was assigned to its reactive spike region and to a CD4 or CD8 class using the MIRA data. Log10-transformed breadth and depth values were compared by one-way ANOVA with Sidak's multiple comparisons tests. Drawn from immuneACCESS, this table holds only the in-frame rearrangements with V and J called that TCRdb kept. Clones are partly lost; checked studies trace under half to an unresolved V gene and leave the rest unexplained. D and trimming were read from the DNA, whereas the V and J calls and clone size are those reported in that table. The sample profile shows 150,000 or so clones; about 92% of them were found once. Around 18% of the sample rests with the top ten.

Comments on this clone: Its antigen is still unknown. No base quality information exists; no much larger clone differs at one position.

From cysteine to phenylalanine, the CDR3 is 14 amino acids long. Here the CDR3 DNA is all that survives: 42 bases in frame from base 1. Per the germline V gene, MNHEY is the CDR1 and SVGAGI is the CDR2. At the junction V is shortened by 10 bases and J by 1 base, with 14 bases in between. The TCR originated in an adult in good health. This specimen consisted of peripheral blood, obtained on day 0 of AZD1222 vaccination. The sequence links TRBV6-5 to TRBJ1-5; the D gene assignment is ambiguous. The bases read TGTGCCACCGAGGAACTAGCGAGCAATCAGCCCCAGCATTTT. It codes for CATEELASNQPQHF.